The clone carrying this TCR beta chain has a single count. This sample is drawn from a study of T cell changes during pregnancy in multiple sclerosis. Measured with immunoSEQ multiplex PCR; TCRdb has only the in-frame clones, and not every one. The sample has nearly 110,000 clones, about 90% seen once. V lost 0 bases and J lost 5, with 8 bases in between. This CDR3 region has 13 residues. The germline V gene encodes CDR1 SGHDT and CDR2 YYEEEE. The clonotype originates from a female donor with multiple sclerosis, enrolled in a pregnancy study. V usage is TRBV5-6 and J usage is TRBJ1-2, with D hard to call. Source: peripheral blood, taken after pregnancy. As DNA, the CDR3 is TGTGCCAGCAGCTTGGCCCAGGCTTATGGCTACACCTTC. Amino acid sequence: CASSLAQAYGYTF.